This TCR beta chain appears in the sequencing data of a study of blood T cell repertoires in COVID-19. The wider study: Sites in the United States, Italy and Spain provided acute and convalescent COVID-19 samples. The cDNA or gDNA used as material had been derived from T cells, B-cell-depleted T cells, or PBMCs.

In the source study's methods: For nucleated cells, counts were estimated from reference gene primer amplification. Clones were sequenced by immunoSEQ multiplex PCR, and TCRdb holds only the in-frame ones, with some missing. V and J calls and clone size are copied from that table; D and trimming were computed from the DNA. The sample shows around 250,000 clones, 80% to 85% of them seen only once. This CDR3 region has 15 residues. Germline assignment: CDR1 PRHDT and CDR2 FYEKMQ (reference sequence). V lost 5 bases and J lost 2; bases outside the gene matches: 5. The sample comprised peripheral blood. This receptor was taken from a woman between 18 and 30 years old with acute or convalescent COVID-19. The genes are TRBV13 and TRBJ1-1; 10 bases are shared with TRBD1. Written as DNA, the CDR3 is TGTGCCAGCAGCGGACGGACAGGGGGAAACACTGAAGCTTTCTTT. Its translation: CASSGRTGGNTEAFF.